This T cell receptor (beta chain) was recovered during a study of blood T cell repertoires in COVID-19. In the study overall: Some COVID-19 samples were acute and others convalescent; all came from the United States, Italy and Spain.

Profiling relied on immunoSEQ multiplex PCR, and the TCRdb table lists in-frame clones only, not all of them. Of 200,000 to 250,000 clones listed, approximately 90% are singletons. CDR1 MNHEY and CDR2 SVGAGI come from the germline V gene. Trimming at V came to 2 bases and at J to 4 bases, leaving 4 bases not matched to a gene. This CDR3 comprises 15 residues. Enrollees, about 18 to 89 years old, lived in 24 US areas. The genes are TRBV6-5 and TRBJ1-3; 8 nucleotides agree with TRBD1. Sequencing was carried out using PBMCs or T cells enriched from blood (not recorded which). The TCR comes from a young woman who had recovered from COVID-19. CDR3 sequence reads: CASSYDRGRGNTIYF. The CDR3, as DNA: TGTGCCAGCAGTTACGACAGGGGACGAGGAAACACCATATATTTT.